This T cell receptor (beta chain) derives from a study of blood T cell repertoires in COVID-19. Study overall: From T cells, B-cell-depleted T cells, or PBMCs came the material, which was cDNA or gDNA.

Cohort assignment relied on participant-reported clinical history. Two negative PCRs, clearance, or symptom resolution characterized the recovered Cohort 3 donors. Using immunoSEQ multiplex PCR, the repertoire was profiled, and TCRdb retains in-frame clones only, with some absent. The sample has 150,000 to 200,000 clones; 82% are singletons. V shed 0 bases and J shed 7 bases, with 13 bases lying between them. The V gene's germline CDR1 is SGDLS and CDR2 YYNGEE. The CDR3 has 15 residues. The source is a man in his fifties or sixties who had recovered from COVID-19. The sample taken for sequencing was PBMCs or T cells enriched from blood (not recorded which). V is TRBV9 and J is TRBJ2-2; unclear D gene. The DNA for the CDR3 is TGTGCCAGCAGCGTAGAGATGGAGTTGGTCGGGGAGCTGTTTTTT. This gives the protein CASSVEMELVGELFF.